This TCR beta chain was documented in a study of blood T cell repertoires in COVID-19. About the study: From T cells, B-cell-depleted T cells, or PBMCs came the material, which was cDNA or gDNA.

The CDR3 sequence is 12 residues long. The V gene's germline CDR1 is MNHNS and CDR2 SASEGT. The V and J ends lost 3 bases and 4 bases respectively, with 4 bases between them. Authors' data handling: Estimation of nucleated cell counts was performed using reference gene primer amplification. Sequencing was performed with immunoSEQ multiplex PCR; in TCRdb, only in-frame clones are kept and a portion is missing. D and trimming were read from the DNA, whereas the V and J calls and clone size are those reported in that table. The sample contains fewer than 120,000 clones, roughly 85% of which appear only once.

This receptor was obtained from a human donor in a cohort sampled during active COVID-19. Sequences were obtained from peripheral blood. J is TRBJ1-5 and V is TRBV6-1; D gene uncertain. The CDR3 region has the DNA TGTGCCAGCAGTGACGGGAATCAGCCCCAGCATTTT. Protein sequence: CASSDGNQPQHF.